This is a list of T cell receptor beta chains from one sample in a study of cytomegalovirus exposure and HLA in healthy donors. Repertoires were generated with immunoSEQ multiplex PCR, while TCRdb's copy carries only in-frame clones and drops some. The sample holds a few hundred thousand clones; roughly 88% are singletons and the top ten take around 0.84%. Specimen: PBMCs. These receptors were obtained from a woman between 18 and 30 years old in good health and CMV-seronegative. CDR3s include the opening cysteine and the closing phenylalanine or tryptophan. Each record gives: V gene, J gene, CDR3 length, clone size, D gene, CDR3 DNA, CDR3 protein. A D gene is named only where the DNA matches it firmly. Clone size is shown for a subset of rows, as once, few, many or a class of expanded clone.

V: TRBV27
J: TRBJ2-7
length: 16
size: once
D: TRBD1
DNA: TGTGCCAGCAGTTTTACGGACAGGGCCCCAACCTACGAGCAGTACTTC
CDR3: CASSFTDRAPTYEQYF

V: TRBV28
J: TRBJ2-3
length: 13
size: NA
D: NA
DNA: TGTGCCAGCAGTCCCTCTAGCACAGATACGCAGTATTTT
CDR3: CASSPSSTDTQYF

V: TRBV10-3
J: TRBJ2-1
length: 13
size: NA
D: NA
DNA: TGTGCCCTAACCGATATGGTTGGCAATGAGCAGTTCTTC
CDR3: CALTDMVGNEQFF

V: TRBV4-3
J: TRBJ1-1
length: 15
size: NA
D: NA
DNA: TGCGCCAGCAGCCAAGATCCCGGGAGGAACACTGAAGCTTTCTTT
CDR3: CASSQDPGRNTEAFF

V: TRBV6-5
J: TRBJ2-3
length: 15
size: NA
D: NA
DNA: TGTGCCAGCAGCCGGGGACTCCAAAGCACAGATACGCAGTATTTT
CDR3: CASSRGLQSTDTQYF

V: TRBV6-5
J: TRBJ1-5
length: 15
size: NA
D: NA
DNA: TGTGCCAGCAGTGCAGGGGACGGGGGCAATCAGCCCCAGCATTTT
CDR3: CASSAGDGGNQPQHF

V: TRBV9
J: TRBJ2-1
length: 15
size: NA
D: TRBD2
DNA: TGTGCCAGCAGCGCCACGTCTAGCGGATACAATGAGCAGTTCTTC
CDR3: CASSATSSGYNEQFF

V: TRBV7-9
J: TRBJ2-7
length: 15
size: NA
D: TRBD2
DNA: TGTGCCAGCAGCCCGCGACTAGCGGGAGCGGTGGAGCAGTACTTC
CDR3: CASSPRLAGAVEQYF

V: TRBV5-1
J: TRBJ1-4
length: 17
size: NA
D: TRBD1
DNA: TGCGCCAGCAGCTTGGAGGGACAGGGGCGATTGGATAGAAAACTGTTTTTT
CDR3: CASSLEGQGRLDRKLFF

V: TRBV27
J: TRBJ2-7
length: 13
size: NA
D: NA
DNA: TGTGCCAGCAGTTTATTACAGGGTACCGAGCAGTACTTC
CDR3: CASSLLQGTEQYF

V: TRBV7-9
J: TRBJ2-1
length: 13
size: NA
D: NA
DNA: TGTGCCAGCAGCTTATCCGGCGGGAATGAGCAGTTCTTC
CDR3: CASSLSGGNEQFF

V: TRBV28
J: TRBJ2-7
length: 13
size: NA
D: NA
DNA: TGTGCCAGCAGTCCCGGGATCGCCGGCGAGCAGTACTTC
CDR3: CASSPGIAGEQYF

V: TRBV2
J: TRBJ1-1
length: 14
size: NA
D: NA
DNA: TGTGCCAGCAGTTCAGGGTTAGGGGACACTGAAGCTTTCTTT
CDR3: CASSSGLGDTEAFF

V: TRBV7-2
J: TRBJ2-1
length: 19
size: NA
D: TRBD2
DNA: TGTGCCAGCAGCCTACCGACTAGCGGGAAGGATAGCTCCTACAATGAGCAGTTCTTC
CDR3: CASSLPTSGKDSSYNEQFF

V: TRBV4-3
J: TRBJ1-3
length: 15
size: NA
D: TRBD1
DNA: TGCGCCAGCAGCCAGGACAGGGACTCTGGAAACACCATATATTTT
CDR3: CASSQDRDSGNTIYF

V: TRBV10-2
J: TRBJ2-7
length: 11
size: NA
D: NA
DNA: TGCGCCAGCCACGGGGCCTACGAGCAGTACTTC
CDR3: CASHGAYEQYF

V: TRBV19
J: TRBJ2-7
length: 15
size: NA
D: NA
DNA: TGTGCCAGTAGGTCGGGACATCTGACCTCCTACGAGCAGTACTTC
CDR3: CASRSGHLTSYEQYF

V: TRBV6-6
J: TRBJ2-7
length: 12
size: NA
D: NA
DNA: TGTGCCAGCAGTTACTCGAGAGGGGAGCAGTACTTC
CDR3: CASSYSRGEQYF

V: TRBV6-5
J: TRBJ2-7
length: 15
size: NA
D: TRBD1
DNA: TGTGCCAGCAGTTACTCTTTGGGACAGGGAAACGAGCAGTACTTC
CDR3: CASSYSLGQGNEQYF

V: TRBV9
J: TRBJ2-3
length: 12
size: NA
D: NA
DNA: TGTGCCAGCAGCGTAGATCTAGATACGCAGTATTTT
CDR3: CASSVDLDTQYF

V: TRBV5-1
J: TRBJ1-1
length: 13
size: NA
D: NA
DNA: TGCGCCAGCAGCGGGGGCGGGAACACTGAAGCTTTCTTT
CDR3: CASSGGGNTEAFF

V: TRBV4-1
J: TRBJ1-3
length: 19
size: NA
D: NA
DNA: TGCGCCAGCAGCCAAGGGGGGCAGGGAGCCTCTAGCTCTGGAAACACCATATATTTT
CDR3: CASSQGGQGASSSGNTIYF

V: TRBV28
J: TRBJ2-5
length: 15
size: NA
D: TRBD1
DNA: TGTGCCAGCAGCCCCGGGACAGGCCCGGGGGAGACCCAGTACTTC
CDR3: CASSPGTGPGETQYF

V: TRBV6-1
J: TRBJ2-7
length: 17
size: NA
D: TRBD1
DNA: TGTGCCAGCAGTGAAAGAGAAGTAGGGACAGGGATCTACGAGCAGTACTTC
CDR3: CASSEREVGTGIYEQYF

V: TRBV5-4
J: TRBJ2-1
length: 16
size: NA
D: TRBD1
DNA: TGTGCCAGCAGCTTGTATGGGACAGGGGAGGTGGATGAGCAGTTCTTC
CDR3: CASSLYGTGEVDEQFF

V: TRBV2
J: TRBJ2-2
length: 14
size: NA
D: TRBD1
DNA: TGTGCCAGCACCCCGGGACAGGACACCGGGGAGCTGTTTTTT
CDR3: CASTPGQDTGELFF

V: TRBV7-9
J: TRBJ1-1
length: 15
size: NA
D: NA
DNA: TGTGCCAGCAGCTTAGGCAGGGGCCCGAACACTGAAGCTTTCTTT
CDR3: CASSLGRGPNTEAFF

V: TRBV5-6
J: TRBJ2-2
length: 14
size: NA
D: TRBD1
DNA: TGTGCCAGCAGCTTTGGACAGGGGGTAGGGGAGCTGTTTTTT
CDR3: CASSFGQGVGELFF

V: TRBV18
J: TRBJ2-5
length: 14
size: NA
D: TRBD1
DNA: TGTGCCAGCTCTCCAGGGACAGGCCAAGAGACCCAGTACTTC
CDR3: CASSPGTGQETQYF

V: TRBV29-1
J: TRBJ1-2
length: 14
size: NA
D: TRBD1
DNA: TGCAGCGTCGAAGGGACAGGGGGCGCGGATGGCTACACCTTC
CDR3: CSVEGTGGADGYTF

V: TRBV28
J: TRBJ2-5
length: 15
size: NA
D: TRBD1
DNA: TGTGCCAGCAGTATAACAGGGGGCGGAGGAGAGACCCAGTACTTC
CDR3: CASSITGGGGETQYF

V: TRBV9
J: TRBJ2-3
length: 12
size: NA
D: NA
DNA: TGTGCCAGCAGCGTGGCGGGAGATACGCAGTATTTT
CDR3: CASSVAGDTQYF

V: TRBV6-1
J: TRBJ1-5
length: 15
size: NA
D: NA
DNA: TGTGCCAGCAGTGAAGGGGAGGGTCGGGACCAGCCCCAGCATTTT
CDR3: CASSEGEGRDQPQHF

V: TRBV6-5
J: TRBJ2-1
length: 15
size: NA
D: NA
DNA: TGTGCCAGCAGTCAGACCGGGGAGGACTACAATGAGCAGTTCTTC
CDR3: CASSQTGEDYNEQFF

V: TRBV2
J: TRBJ2-2
length: 12
size: NA
D: NA
DNA: TGTGCCAGCACTAAGTTCACCGGGGAGCTGTTTTTT
CDR3: CASTKFTGELFF

V: TRBV27
J: TRBJ1-1
length: 14
size: NA
D: TRBD1
DNA: TGTGCCAGCAGTTTCGAAACAGGGGGCACTGAAGCTTTCTTT
CDR3: CASSFETGGTEAFF

V: TRBV11-3
J: TRBJ2-7
length: 13
size: NA
D: NA
DNA: TGTGCCAGCAGCTTAAGGCGGCGGGTCGAGCAGTACTTC
CDR3: CASSLRRRVEQYF